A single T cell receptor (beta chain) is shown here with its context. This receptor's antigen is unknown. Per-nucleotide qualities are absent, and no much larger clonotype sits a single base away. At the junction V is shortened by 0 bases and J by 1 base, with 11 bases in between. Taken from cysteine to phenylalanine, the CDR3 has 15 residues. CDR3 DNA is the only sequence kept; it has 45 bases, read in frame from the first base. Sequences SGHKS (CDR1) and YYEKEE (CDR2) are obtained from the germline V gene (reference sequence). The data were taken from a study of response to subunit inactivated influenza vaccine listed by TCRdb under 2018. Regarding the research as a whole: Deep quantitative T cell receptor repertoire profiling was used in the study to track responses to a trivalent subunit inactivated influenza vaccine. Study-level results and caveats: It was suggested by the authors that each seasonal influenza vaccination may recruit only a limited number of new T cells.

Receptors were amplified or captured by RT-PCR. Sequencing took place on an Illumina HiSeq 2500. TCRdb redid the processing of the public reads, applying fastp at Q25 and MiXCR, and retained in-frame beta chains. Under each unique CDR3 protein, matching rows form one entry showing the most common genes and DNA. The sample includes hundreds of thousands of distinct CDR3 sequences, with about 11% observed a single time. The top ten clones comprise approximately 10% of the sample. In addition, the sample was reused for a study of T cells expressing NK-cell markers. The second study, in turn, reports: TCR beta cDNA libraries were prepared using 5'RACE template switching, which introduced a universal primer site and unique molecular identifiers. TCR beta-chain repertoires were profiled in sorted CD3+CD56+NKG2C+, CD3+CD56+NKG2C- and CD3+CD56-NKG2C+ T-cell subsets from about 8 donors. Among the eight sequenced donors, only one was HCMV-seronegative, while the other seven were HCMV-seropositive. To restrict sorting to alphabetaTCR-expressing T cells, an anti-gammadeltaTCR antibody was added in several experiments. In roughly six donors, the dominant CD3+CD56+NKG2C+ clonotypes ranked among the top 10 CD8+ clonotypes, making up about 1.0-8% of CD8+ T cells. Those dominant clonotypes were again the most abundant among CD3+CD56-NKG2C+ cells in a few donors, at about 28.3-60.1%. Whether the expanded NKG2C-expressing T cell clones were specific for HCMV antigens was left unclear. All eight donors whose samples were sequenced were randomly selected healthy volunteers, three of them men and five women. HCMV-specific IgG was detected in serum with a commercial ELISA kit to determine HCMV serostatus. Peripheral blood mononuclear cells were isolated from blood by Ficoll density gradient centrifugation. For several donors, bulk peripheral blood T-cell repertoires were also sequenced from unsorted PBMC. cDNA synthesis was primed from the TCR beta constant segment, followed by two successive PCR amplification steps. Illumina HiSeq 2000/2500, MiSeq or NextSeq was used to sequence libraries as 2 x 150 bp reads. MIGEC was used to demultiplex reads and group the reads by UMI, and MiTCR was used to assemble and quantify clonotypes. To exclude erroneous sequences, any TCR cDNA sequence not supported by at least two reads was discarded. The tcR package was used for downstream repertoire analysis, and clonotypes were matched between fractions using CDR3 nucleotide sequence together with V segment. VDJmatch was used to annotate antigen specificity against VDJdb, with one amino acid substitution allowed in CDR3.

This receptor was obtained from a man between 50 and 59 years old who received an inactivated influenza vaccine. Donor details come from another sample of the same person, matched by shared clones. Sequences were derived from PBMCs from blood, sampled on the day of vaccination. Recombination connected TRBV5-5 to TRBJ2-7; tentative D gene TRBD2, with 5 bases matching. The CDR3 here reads CASSLGYPGSYEQYF. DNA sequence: TGTGCCAGCAGCTTGGGGTACCCGGGGTCCTACGAGCAGTACTTC.